This T cell receptor (beta chain) was sequenced during a study of T cells in localized non-small cell lung cancer. Generated by immunoSEQ multiplex PCR, the TCRdb table keeps only in-frame clones and is missing some. The sample lists some 1,200 clones; roughly a quarter were seen once. Study outcomes and limitations: Sequencing was restricted to one tumor region; therefore, heterogeneity remains possible.

Each adjacent lung sample was taken at least 2 cm from the tumor margin and was free of atypia. This clone is medium-sized (0.01 to 0.1%). Its antigen remains unknown. An uncertain or unread base leads to its residue being written X. V was trimmed by 4 bases and J by 11 bases, leaving 18 bases between them. The germline gives CDR1 SGDLS, CDR2 YYNGEE. The CDR3 is 13 amino acids. The clonotype comes from a female donor older than 55 with stage I lung adenocarcinoma. The input for sequencing was normal lung tissue next to the tumor, taken before any cancer treatment. The chain combines TRBV9 with TRBJ1-1; no clear D gene. CDR3 in DNA: TGTGCCAGCAGCCCGAATTCAGGRCCGTGGGCTTTCTTT. Protein: CASSPNSXPWAFF. The whole CDR3 is CASSPNSGPWAFF.